This T cell receptor beta chain was identified in a study of T cell responses to AZD1222 COVID-19 vaccine. Assay used: immunoSEQ multiplex PCR; TCRdb lists only in-frame clones, some missing. The sample carries fewer than 130,000 clones, more than 90% recorded once. CDR3 length: 15 amino acids. V was pared by 1 base and J by 3 bases, with 12 bases between. Germline V gene data show CDR1 as SGHRS and CDR2 as YFSETQ. The sequences come from peripheral blood, collected 28 days after the second AZD1222 dose. This sequence originates from an adult who received the AZD1222 COVID-19 vaccine. V and J are TRBV5-1 and TRBJ2-3; a weak D match, TRBD2 (5 bases). In DNA, the CDR3 is TGCGCCAGCAGCTTGTTAGGCCCGGGGACAGATACGCAGTATTTT. This encodes CASSLLGPGTDTQYF.